This TCR beta chain was sequenced during a study of cytomegalovirus exposure and HLA in healthy donors. V was shortened by 8 bases and J by 4 bases, with 17 bases between the two germline ends. CDR3 length: 14 amino acids. Germline V gene lookup returns CDR1 MDHEN and CDR2 SYDVKM. For this clone: Its target is not known.

A multiplex PCR was run with 60 Vbeta primers and 13 Jbeta primers. The table came from immunoSEQ multiplex PCR; TCRdb's copy has only in-frame clones and leaves some out. The data hold 35,000 to 55,000 clones, with under 70% observed a single time. Whole-study results and caveats: Data from an earlier analysis indicated that most TCR beta V segments were productive either about 87% or about 30% of the time.

At the time of sampling, donors were nominally healthy, though unrecorded immune exposures were likely. The chain is built from TRBV28 and TRBJ1-1; D is unclear. The receptor comes from a man between 60 and 75 years old in good health and CMV-seropositive. Sequencing input: PBMCs. The CDR3 DNA sequence: TGTGCCAGCGGAATAGAGGTTCAGAGCACTGAAGCTTTCTTT. It codes for CASGIEVQSTEAFF. The variable domain in full, completed from reference TRBV28 and TRBJ1-1, reads DVKVTQSSRYLVKRTGEKVFLECVQDMDHENMFWYRQDPGLGLRLIYFSYDVKMKEKGDIPEGYSVSREKKERFSLILESASTNQTSMYLCASGIEVQSTEAFFGQGTRLTVV.